The 30 T cell receptor beta chains below were found in one sample sequenced in a study of blood T cells in healthy people across ages (dated by TCRdb to between 2014 and 2017). Receptor amplification or capture employed 5' RACE. Sequencing was carried out with an Illumina HiSeq 2500. A second roughly 7 to 11 cycle PCR used a sample-barcoded 5' primer and a J-beta primer mix. TCRdb reprocessing: public reads trimmed at Q25 with fastp, clones called with MiXCR, in-frame beta chains kept. Rows merge per CDR3 protein into single entries with the most common DNA and genes. For this sample the table gives about 1.6 million distinct CDR3 sequences, of which roughly 32% were detected only once. The ten largest account for around 10% of the sample. Sequencing used blood. The receptor source for this set is a woman in her twenties or thirties in good health.

The chain joins TRBV27 to TRBJ2-1; 9 bases map to TRBD1. The V gene end was trimmed by 3 bases and the J gene end by 12 bases; junction bases not matched to a gene: 9. Germline V CDR1 and CDR2: MNHEY, SMNVEV (reference sequence). The CDR3 is 14 residues long. The CDR3 sequence: CASSFRQGGKVQFF. CDR3 in DNA: TGTGCCAGCAGTTTCCGACAGGGGGGGAAAGTGCAGTTCTTC.

V gene TRBV25-1 combines with J gene TRBJ1-1; D is undetermined. This CDR3 is built from 11 residues. With 8 bases removed from V and 5 bases from J, the gap between germline ends came to 9 bases. Germline CDR1 is MGHDK and CDR2 is SYGVNS. CDR3 region: CASRAGTEAFF. The CDR3 DNA reads as TGTGCCAGCCGTGCGGGGACTGAAGCTTTCTTT.

As regards this clonotype: A read error may explain this, as a much larger clone is one base away. The chain links TRBV10-3 to TRBJ2-3, with 14 bases fitting TRBD2. Germline V CDR1 and CDR2: ENHRY, SYGVKD. The CDR3 totals 13 residues. V dropped 10 bases and J dropped 8; count of bases not matched to a gene: 5. This CDR3 reads CASRTSGGPTQYF. The CDR3 region has the DNA TGTGCCAGTCGGACTAGCGGGGGGCCTACGCAGTATTTT.

This clonotype has a handful of counts. The chain is built from TRBV4-1 and TRBJ2-1; D is undetermined. Per the germline V gene, CDR1 is MGHRA and CDR2 is YSYEKL. The CDR3 covers 16 residues. V dropped 1 base and J dropped 0 bases, with 10 bases sitting between them. The CDR3 nucleotides read TGCGCCAGCAGCCAAGGACCGTTGAGCTCCTACAATGAGCAGTTCTTC. As protein: CASSQGPLSSYNEQFF.

The chain combines TRBV4-1 with TRBJ1-4; D is ambiguous. Germline V gives CDR1 MGHRA, CDR2 YSYEKL. The CDR3 is 14 amino acids. The ends were cut back, 6 bases at V and 0 bases at J, with 8 bases in the middle. In DNA, the CDR3 is TGCGCCAGCAGTACCAGGACAACTAATGAAAAACTGTTTTTT. Translated, it gives CASSTRTTNEKLFF.

This clonotype was observed many times. This chain links TRBV15 with TRBJ2-1; D perhaps matches TRBD2 (7 bases). Germline loops: CDR1 LNHNV, CDR2 YYDKDF (reference sequence). The CDR3 contains 15 residues. Trimming left V 5 bases short and J 6 bases short, with 17 bases between. CDR3 bases: TGTGCCACCAGCGTAGAGAGGGGGGGTTTCAATGAGCAGTTCTTC. This codes for CATSVERGGFNEQFF.

The chain joins TRBV28 to TRBJ2-7, with unresolved D. The length of the CDR3 is 13 residues. Trimming cost V 0 bases and J 5 bases, with 8 bases left between them. CDR1 is MDHEN and CDR2 is SYDVKM in the germline V gene. This CDR3 reads CASSLWNGDEQYF. CDR3 nucleotides: TGTGCCAGCAGTTTATGGAATGGGGACGAGCAGTACTTC.

This clonotype was observed a few times. This chain uses TRBV29-1 with TRBJ1-1, with D perhaps matching TRBD1 (6 bases). V was clipped by 5 bases and J by 8 bases, with 12 bases between them. This CDR3 has 11 residues. Germline V gene sequence: CDR1 SQVTM, CDR2 ANQGSEA. The chain's CDR3 is CSVTGTTEAFF. The CDR3 DNA reads TGCAGCGTTACCGGGACAACCGAAGCTTTCTTT.

This chain connects TRBV5-1 to TRBJ2-1; D ambiguous. The V and J ends lost 1 base and 5 bases respectively, with 10 bases between them. The CDR3 runs 14 residues. Germline V gives CDR1 SGHRS, CDR2 YFSETQ. CDR3 in amino acids: CASSLNAGHNEQFF. The CDR3 DNA is TGCGCCAGCAGCTTGAATGCAGGTCACAATGAGCAGTTCTTC.

This clonotype was counted at least ten times. This chain connects TRBV4-2 to TRBJ2-5; 7 nucleotides agree with TRBD2. V lost 2 bases to trimming and J lost 3 bases; unmatched junction nucleotides: 6. This CDR3 is built from 15 residues. Germline assignment: CDR1 LGHNA and CDR2 YNFKEQ. CDR3 region: CASSQSAGVEETQYF. The CDR3, as DNA: TGTGCCAGCAGCCAATCTGCGGGGGTAGAAGAGACCCAGTACTTC.

Worth noting for this clonotype: The junction departs from germline at one end; a sequencing error may be responsible. This chain links TRBV3-1 with TRBJ2-5; D not resolved. Germline values: CDR1 LGHDT, CDR2 YNNKEL (reference sequence). This CDR3 is built from 13 residues. CDR3: CASRHGPQETQYF. As DNA, the CDR3 is TGTGCCAGCCGCCACGGGCCCCAAGAGACCCAGTACTTC.

This clonotype was counted a single time. This chain joins TRBV6-5 and TRBJ2-7, with 7 bases that match TRBD2. The germline gives CDR1 MNHEY, CDR2 SVGAGI. Unmatched junction bases numbered 8, after V lost 4 bases and J lost 5 bases. The CDR3 consists of 14 residues. The DNA for the CDR3 is TGTGCCAGCAGTTTATTCGGGACTACCGACGAGCAGTACTTC. The encoded protein is CASSLFGTTDEQYF.

This clonotype has more than one count but fewer than ten. The genes are TRBV20-1 and TRBJ2-1; D gene uncertain. Germline lookup yields CDR1 DFQATT and CDR2 SNEGSKA (reference sequence). With 5 bases removed from V and 0 bases from J, the gap between germline ends came to 11 bases. This CDR3 contains 14 residues. The CDR3 region has the DNA TGCAGTGCTTACTTTAAGAGCTCCTACAATGAGCAGTTCTTC. This codes for CSAYFKSSYNEQFF.

This clonotype appeared once. The CDR3 reads CASTGQPAYEQYF. The CDR3 DNA reads TGTGCCAGCACGGGACAGCCAGCCTACGAGCAGTACTTC. The chain employs TRBV6-1 and TRBJ2-7; TRBD1 agrees at 7 bases. This CDR3 is 13 amino acids long. V trimming: 7 bases; J trimming: 2 bases; junction bases outside the gene matches: 5. CDR1 is MNHNS and CDR2 is SASEGT in the germline V gene.

This clonotype was seen only a few times. V gene TRBV20-1 combines with J gene TRBJ2-1; D may be TRBD2 (7 bases). CDR3 length: 18 amino acids. Germline CDR1 and CDR2: DFQATT and SNEGSKA (reference sequence). Trimming took off 1 base at V and 9 bases at J, with 28 bases between the two ends. CDR3 nucleotides: TGCAGTGCTAGAGGAGAGCCTAGGGAGGGGGGCCGGCATGGTGAGCAGTTCTTC. Translation gives CSARGEPREGGRHGEQFF.

This clonotype has a handful of counts. The chain carries TRBV7-8 and TRBJ2-7, with 8 positions matching TRBD1. Looked up from germline, CDR1 is SGHVS and CDR2 is FQNEAQ. The CDR3 extends over 15 amino acids. V gave up 5 bases and J gave up 3 bases; unmatched junction bases: 9. As DNA, the CDR3 is TGTGCCAGCAGCCCAGACGCAGGGGGCGTCTACGAGCAGTACTTC. This codes for CASSPDAGGVYEQYF.

This clonotype was seen only a few times. This chain connects TRBV6-2 or TRBV6-3 to TRBJ1-5, with 7 bases aligning to TRBD1. Germline lookup yields CDR1 MNHEY and CDR2 SVGEGT. The trim removed 8 bases at V and 2 bases at J, leaving 12 bases unmatched. The CDR3 is made up of 16 amino acids. CDR3 DNA sequence: TGTGCCAGCCCTATGAAGGGGGCACTCGGCAATCAGCCCCAGCATTTT. Amino acid sequence: CASPMKGALGNQPQHF.

A word on this clonotype: A far larger clone is one base from this, pointing to a likely read error. This chain links TRBV12-3 or TRBV12-4 with TRBJ2-7; D not resolved. V gave up 5 bases and J gave up 3 bases, with 5 bases separating them. The CDR3 is 11 amino acids. CDR3 sequence (DNA): TGTGCCAGCAGTATGAACTACGAGCAGTACTTC. Protein product: CASSMNYEQYF.

The chain combines TRBV3-1 with TRBJ2-5, with 10 nucleotides matching TRBD2. The J segment lost 2 bases and the V segment lost 1 base, leaving 4 bases of the junction unmatched. The CDR3 runs 16 residues. CDR1 and CDR2 (germline): LGHDT, YNNKEL (reference sequence). CDR3 amino acids: CASSQVRTSGQETQYF. DNA of the CDR3: TGTGCCAGCAGCCAAGTCAGGACTAGCGGACAAGAGACCCAGTACTTC.

The chain employs TRBV6-6 and TRBJ2-5; 8 positions match TRBD2. Matching the DNA end better, TRBJ2-7 makes the J call doubtful. Germline assignment: CDR1 MNHNY and CDR2 SVGAGI (reference sequence). The CDR3 is made up of 15 amino acids. The CDR3 spells CASSYSSSGGNEQYF. The CDR3 bases are TGTGCCAGCAGTTACTCCTCCAGCGGGGGAAACGAGCAGTACTTC.

V is TRBV4-2 and J is TRBJ1-4, with 10 bases aligning to TRBD1. The CDR3 runs to 15 residues. The trim removed 4 bases at V and 7 bases at J, leaving 6 bases unmatched. In germline, CDR1 is LGHNA, CDR2 YNFKEQ. CDR3 amino acids: CASSPGTGVGEKLFF. Written as DNA, the CDR3 is TGTGCCAGCAGCCCAGGGACAGGGGTCGGTGAAAAACTGTTTTTT.

The chain is built from TRBV27 and TRBJ1-6; D is undetermined. Trimming took off 6 bases at V and 8 bases at J, with 14 bases between the two ends. Germline lookup yields CDR1 MNHEY and CDR2 SMNVEV (reference sequence). The CDR3 consists of 14 residues. In DNA, the CDR3 is TGTGCCAGCAGAAACGGGGAAGTTGATTCACCCCTCCACTTT. This sequence encodes CASRNGEVDSPLHF.

This CDR3 reads CASSQGLLAGVKEQYF. CDR3 DNA: TGCGCCAGCAGCCAAGGACTTTTAGCGGGAGTTAAAGAGCAGTACTTC. V and J are TRBV4-1 and TRBJ2-7; 9 positions match TRBD2. V lost 1 base to trimming and J lost 7 bases; unmatched junction nucleotides: 11. Germline V CDR1 and CDR2: MGHRA, YSYEKL. The CDR3 sequence is 16 residues long.

The chain has TRBV12-3 or TRBV12-4 and TRBJ2-3; the match to TRBD1 covers 7 bases. The V gene end was trimmed by 7 bases and the J gene end by 6 bases; junction bases not matched to a gene: 4. CDR3 length: 12 residues. The CDR3 coding sequence is TGTGCCAGCACACTGGACAGGGATACGCAGTATTTT. Its translation: CASTLDRDTQYF.

The chain links TRBV7-3 to TRBJ2-5; 8 bases are shared with TRBD2. Unmatched junction bases numbered 8, after V lost 4 bases and J lost 7 bases. CDR1 and CDR2 from the germline V gene are SGHTA and FQGTGA. This CDR3 has 14 amino acids. The CDR3 spells CASSSTGGSGTQYF. The DNA of the CDR3 is TGTGCCAGCAGCTCTACGGGAGGGTCGGGGACCCAGTACTTC.

The V call is TRBV20-1, the J call TRBJ2-2, with D possibly being TRBD2 (6 bases). CDR3 size: 15 residues. Per germline, CDR1 DFQATT and CDR2 SNEGSKA (reference sequence). With 6 bases removed from V and 6 bases from J, the gap between germline ends came to 20 bases. The CDR3 reads CSAAGSGVQAGELFF. CDR3 nucleotides: TGCAGTGCCGCGGGATCCGGGGTACAAGCCGGGGAGCTGTTTTTT.

This clonotype came up a few times. The V and J genes are TRBV27 and TRBJ2-1; TRBD2 matches at 8 bases. V gave up 3 bases and J gave up 7 bases; unmatched junction bases: 11. The CDR3 spans 16 residues. The germline V gene encodes CDR1 MNHEY and CDR2 SMNVEV (reference sequence). CDR3 residues: CASSFTGTSDLNEQFF. In DNA, the CDR3 is TGTGCCAGCAGTTTCACCGGGACTAGTGACTTGAATGAGCAGTTCTTC.

The chain has TRBV27 and TRBJ2-5; the D gene is possibly TRBD1 (5 bases). The CDR3 has 13 residues. Per the germline V gene, CDR1 is MNHEY and CDR2 is SMNVEV (reference sequence). Trimming removed 5 bases from V and 11 bases from J, with 18 bases in between. CDR3 coding DNA: TGTGCCAGCAGTACGCGCCTCGGACAACAGCAGTACTTC. Its translation: CASSTRLGQQQYF.

This clonotype was observed a few times. The chain carries TRBV20-1 and TRBJ2-7, with D perhaps TRBD1 (6 bases). The germline V and J ends were trimmed by 5 bases and 2 bases, with 13 bases remaining between them. The germline CDR1 and CDR2 sequences are DFQATT and SNEGSKA (reference sequence). The CDR3 covers 13 residues. The CDR3 protein is CSAYRDITYEQYF. CDR3 bases: TGCAGTGCTTATAGGGACATTACCTACGAGCAGTACTTC.

The chain combines TRBV13 with TRBJ2-1; weak D call: TRBD2 (6 bases). The CDR3 totals 17 residues. Germline loops: CDR1 PRHDT, CDR2 FYEKMQ (reference sequence). Trimming stripped 4 bases from V and 0 bases from J, with 16 bases between. This CDR3 is CASSYMGGGSSYNEQFF. Written as DNA, the CDR3 is TGTGCCAGCAGCTATATGGGTGGGGGGAGCTCCTACAATGAGCAGTTCTTC.